Here is one T cell receptor beta chain with its context. The assay was immunoSEQ multiplex PCR, and TCRdb's table has in-frame clones only and misses some. Among about 180,000 clones listed, 85% to 90% were seen once. This specimen belongs to a study of T cell responses to AZD1222 COVID-19 vaccine. The CDR3 loop spans 12 amino acids. Germline CDR1 reads GTSNPN; CDR2 reads SVGIG (reference sequence). The V and J ends lost 4 bases and 2 bases respectively, with 8 bases between them. Source: peripheral blood, taken on day 0 of AZD1222 vaccination. The chain carries TRBV30 and TRBJ1-1; the D is unclear. This clonotype originated in an adult in good health. The CDR3 sequence is CAWILGNTEAFF. The CDR3 coding sequence is TGTGCCTGGATTCTGGGAAACACTGAAGCTTTCTTT.